This entry describes one T cell receptor (beta chain). Its antigen is still unknown. The source material, RNA transcripts, was used to amplify TCR beta CDR3 regions. Carried out on the TCR CDR3, a first-round RT-PCR used the HTBI primer set. TCRdb independently ran MiXCR on the multiplex PCR reads; one entry per CDR3 protein. Of 490,000 or so distinct CDR3 sequences listed, roughly 23% are singletons. CDR1 SEHNR and CDR2 FQNEAQ come from the germline V gene (reference sequence). The CDR3 runs to 16 residues. Trimming at V came to 3 bases and at J to 4 bases, leaving 9 bases not matched to a gene. Patients were excluded for uncontrolled infection, other autoimmune disease, pregnancy or lactation. PBMCs were obtained from 10 ml fresh peripheral blood. The sample is drawn from a study of T cells in Graves' hyperthyroidism and ophthalmopathy. Looking at the study overall: Any treatment followed the collection of peripheral blood at initial diagnosis.

General observations from the study: Blood also carried most thyroid clonotypes expanded above 0.001.

The J gene is TRBJ1-1, the V gene TRBV7-9, with 9 bases lining up with TRBD1. Material: blood. The sequence came from a woman aged 70-85 years with Graves' ophthalmopathy. CDR3 residues: CASSLGQGHRGTEAFF. In nucleotides, the CDR3 is TGTGCCAGCAGCTTGGGACAGGGCCACAGGGGCACTGAAGCTTTCTTT.